The clone carrying this T cell receptor (beta chain) was recorded a few times. Germline V gene lookup returns CDR1 SGHAT and CDR2 FQNNGV. V dropped 3 bases and J dropped 2 bases, with 11 bases sitting between them. CDR3 length: 14 residues. The data derive from a study of beta chain features in type 1 diabetes. Reverse transcription of all isolated RNA meant that expressed TCRB transcripts were sequenced. Generated by immunoSEQ multiplex PCR, the TCRdb table keeps only in-frame clones and is missing some. Among a few hundred thousand clones listed, 25% to 35% were seen once. The receptor was derived from a young man in good health. Sequencing was carried out using central memory CD4+ T cells from blood. The chain recombines TRBV11-2 with TRBJ2-7; no definite D call. The chain's CDR3 is CASSLTDGAYEQYF. CDR3 coding DNA: TGTGCCAGCAGCTTGACCGACGGAGCCTACGAGCAGTACTTC.